The subject of this entry is one T cell receptor (beta chain). Antigen unknown. Use of 60 Vbeta and 13 Jbeta primers characterized the PCR. Data came from immunoSEQ multiplex PCR; TCRdb stores just in-frame clones and leaves some out. This repertoire shows around 190,000 clones, more than 75% found once; its top ten account for 1.5% to 2%. These data belong to a study of cytomegalovirus exposure and HLA in healthy donors. Study information: A preliminary data release comprised 70 million to 95 million unique TCRs obtained from HLA-typed donors.

The germline gives CDR1 SNHLY, CDR2 FYNNEI. The CDR3 runs to 15 residues. J gave up 7 bases and V 5 bases, and 7 bases lay outside the gene matches. Whole-study results and caveats: The HLA-A and HLA-B alleles of most subjects were reportedly predicted accurately from TCR beta sequences.

This sequence joins TRBV2 and TRBJ1-5; the match to TRBD1 covers 11 bases. Sequenced material: PBMCs. The source of this sequence is a woman between 18 and 30 years old in good health and CMV-seronegative. The DNA for the CDR3 is TGTGCCAGCAGTTCGGACAGGGGGCAGGGGCAGCCCCAGCATTTT. It translates to CASSSDRGQGQPQHF. Full variable domain (rest looked up from reference TRBV2 and TRBJ1-5): EPEVTQTPSHQVTQMGQEVILRCVPISNHLYFYWYRQILGQKVEFLVSFYNNEISEKSEIFDDQFSVERPDGSNFTLKIRSTKLEDSAMYFCASSSDRGQGQPQHFGDGTRLSIL.